This entry concerns a single T cell receptor beta chain. CDR1 and CDR2 from the germline V gene are SGHDN and FVKESK. The CDR3 is 16 residues long. The V and J ends lost 1 base and 4 bases, in that order; junction bases with no gene match: 6. Some clones are missing from TCRdb's copy, which holds only in-frame ones; the method was immunoSEQ multiplex PCR. The sample yields about 110,000 clones, roughly 86% seen once. The source of the sample is a study of blood T cell repertoires in COVID-19. This receptor was identified in a man aged 35 to 55 with acute or convalescent COVID-19. The specimen was peripheral blood. The chain joins TRBV14 to TRBJ2-2; 7 bases fit TRBD1. The CDR3 protein is CASSQGQGFVTGELFF. CDR3 nucleotides: TGTGCCAGCAGCCAAGGACAGGGTTTTGTCACCGGGGAGCTGTTTTTT.